This T cell receptor beta chain originates from a study of control samples from healthy donors and cancer patients (dated by TCRdb to between 2020 and 2021). With respect to this clone: Which antigen it targets is not known. The record has no base qualities; no much larger clone is one base away.

The receptor library was made with the immunoSEQ multiplex PCR assay. Here the immuneACCESS table is served through TCRdb, limited to in-frame sequences with V and J called. Missing clones are a known gap in these copies; in checked studies unresolved V genes cover under half, and the rest lacks a known reason. The sample table lists about 120,000 clones, roughly 94% of them with a count of one. About 3.5% of the sample goes to the ten largest clones. Deletion took 5 bases off V and 4 bases off J, with a span of 17 bases between the germline ends. The germline V gene encodes CDR1 SEHNR and CDR2 FQNEAQ (reference sequence). The CDR3 holds 15 amino acids from the cysteine to the phenylalanine. The only DNA kept is the CDR3, 45 bases in frame from the first base.

This chain joins TRBV7-9 to TRBJ1-2, with the D gene uncertain. Sequences were obtained from blood. This clonotype was sampled from a man aged 30 to 45 in good health. The sequence in DNA is TGTGCCAGCAGCGCCGGACGCCGCGGAGGCTATGGCTACACCTTC. Translated, this is CASSAGRRGGYGYTF.